Below, 29 T cell receptor beta chains from the same sample are listed, as sequenced in a study of cytomegalovirus exposure and HLA in healthy donors. Researchers ran the PCR with 60 Vbeta and 13 Jbeta primers. Libraries were prepared by immunoSEQ multiplex PCR; TCRdb keeps only in-frame clonotypes and omits some of them. The sample records about 170,000 clones, around 78% being singletons. Sequenced input: PBMCs. The receptors were gathered from a woman under 40 in good health and CMV-seropositive.

The rearrangement joins TRBV6-7 to TRBJ2-6, with 7 positions matching TRBD1. TRBV6-7 is assigned to the ORF class and has an uncertain function. CDR3 length: 17 residues. The CDR3 region is CGPPRDSRHSGANVLTF. The CDR3 DNA follows: TGTGGGCCCCCACGGGACAGTAGACACTCTGGGGCCAACGTCCTGACTTTC.

The genes are TRBV27 and TRBJ2-2, with a weak D call TRBD2 (6 bases). Germline V gene lookup returns CDR1 MNHEY and CDR2 SMNVEV (reference sequence). Trimming removed 6 bases at V and 3 bases at J, with 14 bases between. CDR3 length: 15 residues. The CDR3 protein is CASSPGTLYTGELFF. CDR3 nucleotides: TGTGCCAGCAGCCCTGGGACTCTCTACACCGGGGAGCTGTTTTTT.

This clone was found a few times. The chain combines TRBV25-1 with TRBJ2-1; TRBD1 might be the D (5 bases). The CDR3 loop spans 14 amino acids. V dropped 5 bases and J dropped 9 bases, with 17 bases sitting between them. Germline V CDR1 and CDR2: MGHDK, SYGVNS. CDR3 region: CASSLGVTGGEQFF. CDR3 coding DNA: TGTGCCAGCAGTTTAGGGGTGACGGGTGGTGAGCAGTTCTTC.

The V call is TRBV7-6, the J call TRBJ1-2, with 8 bases fitting TRBD1. Trimming took 4 bases from V and 7 from J; bases not matched to a gene: 14. The germline CDR1 and CDR2 sequences are SGHVS and FNYEAQ. The CDR3 spans 16 residues. The CDR3 DNA reads TGTGCCAGCAGCTCCACCCCGGCAGGGGGCTCGAGTGGCTACACCTTC. It codes for CASSSTPAGGSSGYTF.

The rearrangement uses TRBV5-1 and TRBJ1-4; D is unclear. Germline CDR1 and CDR2: SGHRS and YFSETQ. With 4 bases removed from V and 0 bases from J, the gap between germline ends came to 16 bases. The CDR3 extends over 17 amino acids. The CDR3 nucleotides are TGCGCCAGCAGCCGGACTGTCTCAACTGCAACTAATGAAAAACTGTTTTTT. Protein: CASSRTVSTATNEKLFF.

The V gene is TRBV5-5, the J gene TRBJ1-2; D not certain. This CDR3 has 13 amino acids. Germline lookup yields CDR1 SGHKS and CDR2 YYEKEE (reference sequence). V was trimmed by 2 bases and J by 3 bases, leaving 8 bases between them. This CDR3 is CASSFYSDYGYTF. CDR3 nucleotide sequence: TGTGCCAGCAGCTTCTACTCCGACTATGGCTACACCTTC.

To note about this clone: A read error is possible here, since a much larger clone lies one base away. The genes are TRBV7-9 and TRBJ2-1; TRBD1 matches at 8 bases. This CDR3 is 15 amino acids long. J was trimmed by 2 bases and V by 1 base; bases with no gene match: 1. Germline V gene lookup returns CDR1 SEHNR and CDR2 FQNEAQ (reference sequence). Here the CDR3 reads CASSLDRGAYNEQFF. CDR3 nucleotide sequence: TGTGCCAGCAGCTTAGACAGGGGGGCCTACAATGAGCAGTTCTTC.

The rearrangement uses TRBV5-1 and TRBJ1-1; 7 positions agree with TRBD1. Germline V gene sequence: CDR1 SGHRS, CDR2 YFSETQ. Unmatched junction bases numbered 12, after V lost 3 bases and J lost 10 bases. This CDR3 is built from 14 residues. The CDR3 region has the DNA TGCGCCAGCAGCTCAACATTAAGGGGGCAGGTAGCTTTCTTT. Translation: CASSSTLRGQVAFF.

This clone was observed a few times. J is TRBJ2-7 and V is TRBV9; 10 positions match TRBD1. Looked up from germline, CDR1 is SGDLS and CDR2 is YYNGEE. The CDR3 runs to 14 residues. V lost 4 bases, J lost 4 bases, and 5 bases stayed unmatched. The chain's CDR3 is CASSYRDRGYEQYF. CDR3 sequence (DNA): TGTGCCAGCAGCTACCGGGACAGGGGTTACGAGCAGTACTTC.

J is TRBJ1-4 and V is TRBV27; the match to TRBD1 covers 7 bases. Germline CDR1 is MNHEY and CDR2 is SMNVEV (reference sequence). This CDR3 contains 14 residues. The J segment lost 4 bases and the V segment lost 3 bases, leaving 2 bases of the junction unmatched. In nucleotides, the CDR3 is TGTGCCAGCAGTTTCAGGGGGAATAATGAAAAACTGTTTTTT. As protein: CASSFRGNNEKLFF.

The J gene is TRBJ2-3, the V gene TRBV5-1; D may be TRBD1 (6 bases). Germline lookup yields CDR1 SGHRS and CDR2 YFSETQ. Trimming left V 4 bases short and J 0 bases short, with 15 bases between. This CDR3 region has 16 residues. DNA for the CDR3: TGCGCCAGCAGCACCGGAGCTGGACAGAGCACAGATACGCAGTATTTT. Amino acid sequence: CASSTGAGQSTDTQYF.

About this clone: Because the CDR3 is missing its conserved closing phenylalanine or tryptophan, this is likely a read error. The chain is built from TRBV5-6 and TRBJ2-7, with 9 positions matching TRBD1. Per germline, CDR1 SGHDT and CDR2 YYEEEE. J was trimmed by 5 bases and V by 0 bases; bases with no gene match: 6. The CDR3 has 15 amino acids. CDR3 residues: CASSLAGTGLNEQYL. In DNA form, the CDR3 reads TGTGCCAGCAGCTTGGCGGGGACAGGGCTCAACGAGCAGTACCTC.

V and J are TRBV5-1 and TRBJ1-4; perhaps TRBD1 as D (6 bases). Germline V CDR1 and CDR2: SGHRS, YFSETQ. Deletions cut 5 bases from V and 5 bases from J, with 13 bases between. The CDR3 covers 14 residues. Here the CDR3 DNA reads TGCGCCAGCAGAGGTGGGGGCGGCAATGAAAAACTGTTTTTT. Its translation is CASRGGGGNEKLFF.

The chain couples TRBV9 to TRBJ2-7; D call uncertain. V lost 0 bases to trimming and J lost 3 bases, with 13 bases between them. CDR1 SGDLS and CDR2 YYNGEE come from the germline V gene. The CDR3 contains 15 residues. CDR3 coding DNA: TGTGCCAGCAGCGTAGATCCCGCAGGAATCTACGAGCAGTACTTC. This encodes CASSVDPAGIYEQYF.

The chain uses TRBV7-2 and TRBJ2-5, with TRBD2 matching over 16 bases. Germline V gene lookup returns CDR1 SGHTA and CDR2 FQGNSA. The V gene end was trimmed by 5 bases and the J gene end by 6 bases; junction bases not matched to a gene: 6. The CDR3 sequence is 16 residues long. The CDR3 region is CASSPGLAGGPQTQYF. CDR3 DNA sequence: TGTGCCAGCAGCCCGGGACTAGCGGGGGGGCCGCAGACCCAGTACTTC.

This clone was seen only a few times. The chain combines TRBV19 with TRBJ2-3; 7 positions match TRBD2. V trimming: 3 bases; J trimming: 1 base; junction bases outside the gene matches: 7. Germline V gene sequence: CDR1 LNHDA, CDR2 SQIVND (reference sequence). This CDR3 spans 16 amino acids. This CDR3 reads CASSMFGGSGTDTQYF. The CDR3 nucleotides are TGTGCCAGTAGTATGTTTGGCGGGAGCGGCACAGATACGCAGTATTTT.

The V gene is TRBV28, the J gene TRBJ1-2; TRBD1 is a possible D gene (5 bases). Per the germline V gene, CDR1 is MDHEN and CDR2 is SYDVKM. The CDR3 is 18 amino acids. The germline V and J ends were trimmed by 4 bases and 8 bases, with 29 bases remaining between them. In DNA, the CDR3 is TGTGCCAGCAGTTACCCCGAGAGGAGGGGATATCATCATAGGGGCTACACCTTC. It specifies CASSYPERRGYHHRGYTF.

The chain uses TRBV5-6 and TRBJ1-2; a possible D gene is TRBD1 (6 bases). Germline assignment: CDR1 SGHDT and CDR2 YYEEEE. There are 15 residues in the CDR3. Trimming left V 4 bases short and J 3 bases short, with 16 bases between. Written as DNA, the CDR3 is TGTGCCAGCAGCGCAAAAGCAGGGGCATACTATGGCTACACCTTC. It specifies CASSAKAGAYYGYTF.

The rearrangement joins TRBV6-5 to TRBJ2-7; a weak D match, TRBD1 (5 bases). The germline V gene has CDR1 MNHEY and CDR2 SVGAGI. Trimming cost V 4 bases and J 12 bases, with 19 bases left between them. The CDR3 has 13 amino acids. CDR3 loop: CASSSPSQELPYF. The CDR3 DNA reads TGTGCCAGCAGTTCTCCATCACAGGAACTCCCGTACTTC.

The gene calls are TRBV7-9 and TRBJ1-6; D is unresolved. V dropped 4 bases and J dropped 8 bases, with 6 bases sitting between them. This CDR3 region has 12 residues. In germline, CDR1 is SEHNR, CDR2 FQNEAQ (reference sequence). In DNA, the CDR3 is TGTGCCAGCAGCTCCCAGGATTCACCCCTCCACTTT. Translated: CASSSQDSPLHF.

This chain uses TRBV7-9 with TRBJ2-7, with a possible D match to TRBD2 (5 bases). The germline CDR1 and CDR2 sequences are SEHNR and FQNEAQ (reference sequence). The V end lost 5 bases, the J end lost 6 bases, and 17 bases lay between the germline ends. The CDR3 is made up of 14 amino acids. CDR3 sequence reads: CASSPGVQRGEQYF. CDR3 nucleotides: TGTGCCAGCAGCCCCGGGGTACAACGAGGCGAGCAGTACTTC. Together with reference TRBV7-9 and TRBJ2-7, the CDR3 gives the full variable domain: DTGVSQNPRHKITKRGQNVTFRCDPISEHNRLYWYRQTLGQGPEFLTYFQNEAQLEKSRLLSDRFSAERPKGSFSTLEIQRTEQGDSAMYLCASSPGVQRGEQYFGPGTRLTVT.

The chain recombines TRBV11-2 with TRBJ2-7; D is perhaps TRBD1 (5 bases). CDR3 length: 15 amino acids. The germline V gene encodes CDR1 SGHAT and CDR2 FQNNGV. Trimming took off 1 base at V and 0 bases at J, with 10 bases between the two ends. CDR3 bases: TGTGCCAGCAGCTTAGGGGGCCTTAGCTCCTACGAGCAGTACTTC. Protein product: CASSLGGLSSYEQYF.

The chain is built from TRBV27 and TRBJ2-3, with 7 bases identical to TRBD1. The length of the CDR3 is 12 residues. From germline, CDR1 is MNHEY and CDR2 SMNVEV (reference sequence). With V trimmed by 7 bases and J by 5 bases, 3 bases remained unmatched. The CDR3 is CASKRGLDTQYF. The CDR3 nucleotides read TGTGCCAGCAAGAGGGGGCTAGATACGCAGTATTTT.

This clone was seen only once. The J gene is TRBJ2-1, the V gene TRBV4-3; D uncertain. The V and J ends lost 0 bases and 0 bases respectively, with 9 bases between them. Germline lookup yields CDR1 LGHNA and CDR2 YSLEER. The CDR3 loop spans 16 amino acids. DNA for the CDR3: TGCGCCAGCAGCCAAGATAGAAGGAGCTCCTACAATGAGCAGTTCTTC. Residues: CASSQDRRSSYNEQFF.

This clone was detected once. This sequence joins TRBV6-6 and TRBJ2-2; D possibly corresponds to TRBD1 (8 bases). The germline V and J ends were trimmed by 5 bases and 3 bases, with 13 bases remaining between them. Looked up from germline, CDR1 is MNHNY and CDR2 is SVGAGI (reference sequence). CDR3 size: 15 residues. This CDR3 is CASSTQGGDTGELFF. The CDR3 region has the DNA TGTGCCAGCAGTACACAGGGGGGGGACACCGGGGAGCTGTTTTTT.

The chain carries TRBV7-8 and TRBJ1-4; maybe TRBD1 (5 bases). The CDR3 spans 15 residues. Looked up from germline, CDR1 is SGHVS and CDR2 is FQNEAQ. V was pared by 4 bases and J by 5 bases, with 14 bases between. CDR3 amino acids: CASSSRQNLNEKLFF. The CDR3 DNA follows: TGTGCCAGCAGCTCCCGACAGAACCTAAATGAAAAACTGTTTTTT.

This clone turned up a few times. Other DNA sequences in the same sample also yield this CDR3. The chain is built from TRBV5-1 and TRBJ2-5; tentatively, D is TRBD2 (6 bases). Germline V CDR1 and CDR2: SGHRS, YFSETQ. This CDR3 comprises 14 residues. Trimming stripped 0 bases from V and 1 base from J, with 7 bases between. The CDR3 spells CASSLGGVQETQYF. The CDR3 DNA follows: TGCGCCAGCAGCTTGGGGGGGGTCCAAGAGACCCAGTACTTC.

V gene TRBV7-6 combines with J gene TRBJ1-1, with D unresolved. V lost 3 bases and J lost 4, with 15 bases in between. Germline V gives CDR1 SGHVS, CDR2 FNYEAQ. CDR3 length: 15 residues. The CDR3 DNA sequence: TGTGCCAGCAGCTTTAGCCGAGGGCTGGGCACTGAAGCTTTCTTT. Residues: CASSFSRGLGTEAFF.

The chain links TRBV28 to TRBJ2-1; D unclear. The ends were cut back, 1 base at V and 5 bases at J, with 6 bases in the middle. This CDR3 is built from 13 residues. The germline gives CDR1 MDHEN, CDR2 SYDVKM. CDR3 protein: CASSLSVDNEQFF. The CDR3 nucleotides read TGTGCCAGCAGTTTATCGGTAGACAATGAGCAGTTCTTC.